This entry lists 24 T cell receptor beta chains sequenced from one sample in a study of cytomegalovirus exposure and HLA in healthy donors. The PCR employed 60 Vbeta primers together with 13 Jbeta primers. This table comes from immunoSEQ multiplex PCR, and its TCRdb copy is limited to in-frame clones, with some not included. The data contain over 85,000 clones, approximately 86% of them singletons. The specimen sequenced was PBMCs. The origin of the receptors is a man aged 40-49 years in good health and CMV-seronegative.

The CDR3 DNA reads TGTGCCAGCCTGGGACAGGGTTTTGGCGAGCAGTACTTC. Amino acids: CASLGQGFGEQYF. The chain recombines TRBV27 with TRBJ2-7; TRBD1 matches 9 bases. This CDR3 is built from 13 residues. Germline V gene data show CDR1 as MNHEY and CDR2 as SMNVEV (reference sequence). V lost 8 bases and J lost 6; bases outside the gene matches: 8.

The V gene is TRBV7-6, the J gene TRBJ1-2; 8 bases agree with TRBD1. J was trimmed by 0 bases and V by 5 bases; bases with no gene match: 11. This CDR3 has 17 amino acids. CDR1 is SGHVS and CDR2 is FNYEAQ in the germline V gene. CDR3: CASSPGTGVLANYGYTF. CDR3 bases: TGTGCCAGCAGCCCTGGGACAGGAGTATTAGCTAACTATGGCTACACCTTC.

This chain links TRBV9 with TRBJ1-4; no definite D call. The V and J ends lost 7 bases and 3 bases respectively, with 13 bases between them. Germline CDR1 SGDLS, CDR2 YYNGEE. CDR3 size: 14 residues. The CDR3 protein is CASGTPGPNEKLFF. The DNA of the CDR3 is TGTGCCAGCGGAACACCGGGTCCTAATGAAAAACTGTTTTTT.

The chain combines TRBV5-4 with TRBJ1-1; TRBD1 agrees at 7 bases. The germline V gene encodes CDR1 SGHNT and CDR2 YYREEE (reference sequence). The CDR3 covers 14 residues. Trimming at V came to 1 base and at J to 4 bases, leaving 4 bases not matched to a gene. The chain's CDR3 is CASSLMNRGTEAFF. Written as DNA, the CDR3 is TGTGCCAGCAGCTTGATGAACAGGGGCACTGAAGCTTTCTTT.

V is TRBV6-6 and J is TRBJ2-2; D is unclear. Trimming removed 4 bases at V and 1 base at J, with 4 bases between. Germline V gene lookup returns CDR1 MNHNY and CDR2 SVGAGI (reference sequence). CDR3 length: 13 amino acids. The CDR3 protein is CASSSLNTGELFF. In nucleotides, the CDR3 is TGTGCCAGCAGTTCTTTGAACACCGGGGAGCTGTTTTTT.

The rearrangement uses TRBV29-1 and TRBJ2-1, with TRBD2 identical over 13 bases. CDR1 and CDR2 (germline): SQVTM, ANQGSEA. V gave up 8 bases and J gave up 4 bases; unmatched junction bases: 5. CDR3 length: 14 residues. CDR3 in DNA: TGCAGCTCTTGGACTAGCGGGGGATACAATGAGCAGTTCTTC. This encodes CSSWTSGGYNEQFF.

V is TRBV5-1 and J is TRBJ1-1; D gene uncertain. The germline V gene encodes CDR1 SGHRS and CDR2 YFSETQ. Trimming took 1 base from V and 5 from J, leaving 27 bases between them. This CDR3 has 19 residues. The CDR3 sequence: CASSLSSGKVLNIGTEAFF. The CDR3 nucleotides are TGCGCCAGCAGCTTGAGCAGCGGAAAAGTTCTGAACATCGGGACTGAAGCTTTCTTT.

This chain uses TRBV6-5 with TRBJ1-6; 8 bases match TRBD1. The J segment lost 9 bases and the V segment lost 7 bases, leaving 8 bases of the junction unmatched. This CDR3 region has 14 residues. The germline V gene has CDR1 MNHEY and CDR2 SVGAGI. DNA of the CDR3: TGTGCCAGCACCGCCGATACAGGGGGTTCACCCCTCCACTTT. This codes for CASTADTGGSPLHF.

V usage is TRBV30 and J usage is TRBJ2-1; TRBD2 matches at 8 bases. The CDR3 length is 15 residues. Trimming removed 6 bases from V and 5 bases from J; junction bases left unmatched: 12. Per germline, CDR1 GTSNPN and CDR2 SVGIG (reference sequence). In DNA, the CDR3 is TGTGCCTGCCGTCGTACGGGGCGGGGGGACAATGAGCAGTTCTTC. Amino acids: CACRRTGRGDNEQFF.

The chain combines TRBV28 with TRBJ1-1; TRBD1 matches at 7 bases. The CDR3 is 13 residues long. CDR1 is MDHEN and CDR2 is SYDVKM in the germline V gene. Trimming cost V 2 bases and J 8 bases; bases outside gene matches: 5. The CDR3 region has the DNA TGTGCCAGCAGTTTAAACAGACAGGGAGAAGCTTTCTTT. Protein sequence: CASSLNRQGEAFF.

J is TRBJ2-1 and V is TRBV7-7, with TRBD2 identical over 11 bases. The CDR3 has 17 amino acids. V gave up 5 bases and J gave up 6 bases; unmatched junction bases: 12. Germline lookup yields CDR1 SSHAT and CDR2 FNYEAQ (reference sequence). The CDR3 DNA reads TGTGCCAGCAGCGTCCTCCTTAGCGGGGGGGCCGTCAATGAGCAGTTCTTC. Translation gives CASSVLLSGGAVNEQFF.

This clone was counted a single time. This rearrangement joins TRBV6-1 to TRBJ2-7; possible D gene TRBD1, 5 bases. V was trimmed by 6 bases and J by 2 bases, leaving 14 bases between them. CDR1 is MNHNS and CDR2 is SASEGT in the germline V gene. This CDR3 contains 14 residues. The CDR3 is CASRDGPTAYEQYF. The CDR3 nucleotides are TGTGCCAGCAGGGATGGCCCGACAGCCTACGAGCAGTACTTC.

This rearrangement joins TRBV19 to TRBJ1-4; D unclear. CDR3 length: 14 residues. The V and J ends lost 9 bases and 0 bases respectively, with 11 bases between them. Germline-derived CDR1 and CDR2 are LNHDA and SQIVND (reference sequence). CDR3 coding DNA: TGTGCCAGCTCCCCTCTTGCAACTAATGAAAAACTGTTTTTT. Protein product: CASSPLATNEKLFF.

The chain has TRBV2 and TRBJ1-5; 9 positions agree with TRBD1. This CDR3 contains 15 residues. After removal of 4 bases from V and 2 bases from J, the junction contained 3 bases not matched to a gene. Per germline, CDR1 SNHLY and CDR2 FYNNEI. The CDR3 region is CASSGTGDRNQPQHF. As DNA, the CDR3 is TGTGCCAGCAGTGGGACAGGGGACCGCAATCAGCCCCAGCATTTT.

This sequence joins TRBV7-6 and TRBJ2-2; possible D gene TRBD1, 5 bases. The V and J ends lost 2 bases and 5 bases respectively, with 18 bases between them. From germline, CDR1 is SGHVS and CDR2 FNYEAQ. CDR3 length: 17 residues. The CDR3 loop is CASSLNFGTGPTGELFF. In DNA, the CDR3 is TGTGCCAGCAGCTTAAATTTCGGTACAGGACCTACCGGGGAGCTGTTTTTT.

The rearrangement uses TRBV2 and TRBJ1-6; D possibly corresponds to TRBD1 (5 bases). CDR3 length: 14 residues. Germline CDR1 is SNHLY and CDR2 is FYNNEI. V lost 3 bases and J lost 7, with 10 bases in between. The CDR3 DNA reads TGTGCCAGCAGTGAGGGGCGTCAGAATTCACCCCTCCACTTT. Its translation: CASSEGRQNSPLHF. Based on the CDR3 plus reference TRBV2 and TRBJ1-6, the full variable domain is EPEVTQTPSHQVTQMGQEVILRCVPISNHLYFYWYRQILGQKVEFLVSFYNNEISEKSEIFDDQFSVERPDGSNFTLKIRSTKLEDSAMYFCASSEGRQNSPLHFGNGTRLTVT.

This chain connects TRBV19 to TRBJ2-3; no clear D. CDR3 length: 12 residues. Germline CDR1 reads LNHDA; CDR2 reads SQIVND (reference sequence). The V and J ends lost 5 bases and 5 bases respectively, with 8 bases between them. The CDR3 DNA sequence: TGTGCCAGTAGTGATCCCGGAGATACGCAGTATTTT. Residues: CASSDPGDTQYF.

The V and J genes are TRBV5-6 and TRBJ1-3, with a tentative D call TRBD1 (5 bases). The V end was cut by 0 bases, the J end by 2 bases, with 12 bases between. The CDR3 contains 16 residues. Germline V gene lookup returns CDR1 SGHDT and CDR2 YYEEEE. CDR3 amino acids: CASSLGPQGTGNTIYF. CDR3 nucleotide sequence: TGTGCCAGCAGCTTGGGACCCCAGGGCACTGGAAACACCATATATTTT.

This chain links TRBV4-1 with TRBJ1-2; D uncertain. Trimming took off 0 bases at V and 4 bases at J, with 12 bases between the two ends. The germline CDR1 and CDR2 sequences are MGHRA and YSYEKL. This CDR3 has 15 residues. CDR3 amino acids: CASSQDGRNSYGYTF. The CDR3 DNA reads TGCGCCAGCAGCCAAGATGGCAGGAATTCCTATGGCTACACCTTC.

The CDR3 loop reads CASSVTGLNTEAFF. The CDR3 region has the DNA TGTGCCAGCAGCGTAACAGGGTTGAACACTGAAGCTTTCTTT. The chain joins TRBV9 to TRBJ1-1; D is perhaps TRBD1 (6 bases). The CDR3 has 14 amino acids. The V gene's germline CDR1 is SGDLS and CDR2 YYNGEE. V gave up 1 base and J gave up 0 bases, with 7 bases separating them.

This chain joins TRBV2 and TRBJ1-1; 9 nucleotides line up with TRBD1. Per germline, CDR1 SNHLY and CDR2 FYNNEI. The CDR3 loop spans 14 amino acids. V trimming: 5 bases; J trimming: 6 bases; junction bases outside the gene matches: 7. CDR3 bases: TGTGCCAGCAGTCGAACAGGGGGCTGGGCTGAAGCTTTCTTT. It yields the protein CASSRTGGWAEAFF.

J is TRBJ1-4 and V is TRBV28, with D unresolved. Germline CDR1 and CDR2: MDHEN and SYDVKM. Trimming shortened V by 6 bases and J by 5 bases, and 13 bases separated the two germline ends. The CDR3 spans 14 residues. DNA for the CDR3: TGTGCCAGCAGACCCGCCGGGTTGAATGAAAAACTGTTTTTT. Encoded protein: CASRPAGLNEKLFF. Based on the CDR3 plus reference TRBV28 and TRBJ1-4, the full variable domain is DVKVTQSSRYLVKRTGEKVFLECVQDMDHENMFWYRQDPGLGLRLIYFSYDVKMKEKGDIPEGYSVSREKKERFSLILESASTNQTSMYLCASRPAGLNEKLFFGSGTQLSVL.

The chain couples TRBV11-2 to TRBJ1-4; 7 nucleotides match TRBD1. The CDR3 is 14 residues long. J gave up 8 bases and V 5 bases, and 8 bases lay outside the gene matches. From germline, CDR1 is SGHAT and CDR2 FQNNGV. In DNA, the CDR3 is TGTGCCAGCAGCGCAGGGGGGACGGGGGAAAAACTGTTTTTT. It translates to CASSAGGTGEKLFF.

V is TRBV6-1 and J is TRBJ1-1, with a tentative D call TRBD1 (5 bases). The CDR3 sequence is 15 residues long. The germline V gene encodes CDR1 MNHNS and CDR2 SASEGT. V was trimmed by 1 base and J by 3 bases, leaving 12 bases between them. CDR3 sequence reads: CASSEVGGRDTEAFF. DNA for the CDR3: TGTGCCAGCAGTGAAGTGGGGGGGAGGGACACTGAAGCTTTCTTT.